This T cell receptor (beta chain) was profiled in a study of CD8+CD57+ T cells in acquired aplastic anemia. Background on the study: The study obtained an average of about 3.1 ug of DNA from sorted CD4+ and CD8+ cells.

Study outcomes and limitations: Patients shared some 29 CD8+ CDR3 sequences with controls. In CD8+ cells, Simpson's diversity showed no significant difference between patients and controls.

A word on this clonotype: Its specificity is unknown.

The template used for profiling TCR beta VDJ and CDR3 was genomic DNA. TCRdb recomputed calls from the reads with MiXCR, one row per CDR3 protein. The sample records around 400,000 distinct CDR3 sequences, about two thirds being singletons. Source material: sorted CD4+, CD8+, or CD8+CD57+ T cells (not recorded which) from PBMCs. The origin of this receptor is a human donor in good health, serving as a control.

CDR3 in DNA: TGCAGTGGGAGCGATCTAACACCAGATAACGAGCAGTACTTC. The encoded protein is CSGSDLTPDNEQYF. The gene calls are TRBV20-1 and TRBJ2-7; D is uncertain. The CDR3 has 14 amino acids. The germline V and J ends were trimmed by 7 bases and 5 bases, with 21 bases remaining between them. Germline V gene sequence: CDR1 DFQATT, CDR2 SNEGSKA (reference sequence).